This TCR beta chain was retrieved from a study of CD8 T cells in Susac syndrome. Sequencing of TCR beta was performed on blood CD8+ T cells and on blood CD4+ T cells. CDR1 is SGDLS and CDR2 is YYNGEE in the germline V gene. The ends were cut back, 0 bases at V and 4 bases at J, with 8 bases in the middle. The CDR3 has 14 amino acids. This clonotype was recorded once. Reverse transcription of about 0.45 to 1 ug RNA was carried out with random hexamers. With immunoSEQ multiplex PCR, TCR beta CDR3 was amplified across 54 Vbeta and 13 Jbeta. Each CDR3 protein is one row after TCRdb ran MiXCR on the immunoSEQ multiplex PCR reads. The sample lists 70,000 or so distinct CDR3 sequences; just under 95% were seen once.

What was sequenced was CD8+ T cells from PBMCs. The sequence was obtained from a human donor in good health. The chain is built from TRBV9 and TRBJ1-5, with no clear D. The CDR3 spells CASSVDGSNQPQHF. DNA of the CDR3: TGTGCCAGCAGCGTAGATGGCTCAAATCAGCCCCAGCATTTT. Complete variable domain (other parts from reference TRBV9 and TRBJ1-5): DSGVTQTPKHLITATGQRVTLRCSPRSGDLSVYWYQQSLDQGLQFLIQYYNGEERAKGNILERFSAQQFPDLHSELNLSSLELGDSALYFCASSVDGSNQPQHFGDGTRLSIL.